This TCR beta chain was recorded in a study of beta chain features in type 1 diabetes. Overall study context: There were approximately 100,000,000 sorted cells examined across all samples.

All of the isolated RNA was reverse transcribed, so expressed TCRB transcripts were sequenced. Measured with immunoSEQ multiplex PCR; TCRdb has only the in-frame clones, and not every one. The table has about 240,000 clones, roughly 30% seen once. The length of the CDR3 is 17 residues. Germline CDR1 reads SNHLY; CDR2 reads FYNNEI. The V and J ends lost 5 bases and 5 bases respectively, with 25 bases between them. The clonotype originates from a man under 40 in good health. The chain recombines TRBV2 with TRBJ2-7; tentatively, D is TRBD1 (6 bases). Sequencing used central memory CD4+ T cells from blood. This chain's CDR3 is CASSQTLRGQGANEQYF. In nucleotides, the CDR3 is TGTGCCAGCAGTCAAACACTCAGGGGACAAGGGGCTAACGAGCAGTACTTC.